This entry lists 27 T cell receptor beta chains sequenced from one sample in a study of blood T cell repertoires in COVID-19. Profiling relied on immunoSEQ multiplex PCR, and the TCRdb table lists in-frame clones only, not all of them. The sample lists about 55,000 clones, 87% seen once, with approximately 3.7% in the top ten. Source material: peripheral blood. These receptors originate from a man aged 40-50 years with COVID-19, enrolled during active disease.

This sequence joins TRBV4-1 and TRBJ2-2, with TRBD1 as a possible D gene (6 bases). Per the germline V gene, CDR1 is MGHRA and CDR2 is YSYEKL. V lost 3 bases and J lost 1, with 12 bases in between. The CDR3 is made up of 16 amino acids. CDR3 loop: CASSHIRTENTGELFF. The DNA for the CDR3 is TGCGCCAGCAGCCACATCAGGACAGAGAACACCGGGGAGCTGTTTTTT.

The gene calls are TRBV12-5 and TRBJ2-5; 9 nucleotides align to TRBD1. Germline-derived CDR1 and CDR2 are LGHNT and FRNRAP. V trimming: 4 bases; J trimming: 5 bases; junction bases outside the gene matches: 8. The CDR3 has 15 amino acids. The CDR3 coding sequence is TGTGCTAGTGGTTACGGGACAGGGTCGCGCGAGACCCAGTACTTC. Translated: CASGYGTGSRETQYF.

This rearrangement joins TRBV18 to TRBJ2-3; 13 nucleotides line up with TRBD2. The CDR3 totals 15 residues. Germline V gene sequence: CDR1 KGHSH, CDR2 LQKENI. Trimming cost V 5 bases and J 6 bases; bases outside gene matches: 5. CDR3 protein: CASSAGLAGSDTQYF. CDR3 in DNA: TGTGCCAGCTCAGCGGGACTAGCGGGGTCGGATACGCAGTATTTT. Full variable domain (outside the CDR3, taken from reference TRBV18 and TRBJ2-3): NAGVMQNPRHLVRRRGQEARLRCSPMKGHSHVYWYRQLPEEGLKFMVYLQKENIIDESGMPKERFSAEFPKEGPSILRIQQVVRGDSAAYFCASSAGLAGSDTQYFGPGTRLTVL.

This clone was observed a single time. The chain is built from TRBV9 and TRBJ1-5; D gene unclear. This CDR3 has 13 amino acids. The ends were cut back, 0 bases at V and 3 bases at J, with 4 bases in the middle. Germline V lookup: CDR1 SGDLS, CDR2 YYNGEE. CDR3 in DNA: TGTGCCAGCAGCGTAGGGCCCAATCAGCCCCAGCATTTT. Translation gives CASSVGPNQPQHF. Full variable domain (missing parts from reference TRBV9 and TRBJ1-5): DSGVTQTPKHLITATGQRVTLRCSPRSGDLSVYWYQQSLDQGLQFLIQYYNGEERAKGNILERFSAQQFPDLHSELNLSSLELGDSALYFCASSVGPNQPQHFGDGTRLSIL.

The chain has TRBV28 and TRBJ1-4; TRBD1 is a possible D gene (5 bases). This CDR3 has 13 residues. Germline CDR1 is MDHEN and CDR2 is SYDVKM. Trimming left V 5 bases short and J 8 bases short, with 12 bases between. CDR3 sequence: CASSQQDKEKLFF. In DNA, the CDR3 is TGTGCCAGCAGTCAACAGGATAAGGAAAAACTGTTTTTT.

In nucleotides, the CDR3 is TGTGCCAGCAGACCGCTGGGGAGCCTTAACTATGGCTACACCTTC. This translates into CASRPLGSLNYGYTF. The chain joins TRBV6-5 to TRBJ1-2; D unresolved. The germline V gene encodes CDR1 MNHEY and CDR2 SVGAGI. V lost 6 bases to trimming and J lost 1 base, with 15 bases between them. The CDR3 has 15 residues.

The rearrangement links TRBV7-9 to TRBJ2-2; D is undetermined. V shed 5 bases and J shed 5 bases, with 15 bases lying between them. The germline V gene has CDR1 SEHNR and CDR2 FQNEAQ (reference sequence). CDR3 size: 15 residues. The CDR3 loop reads CASSLLAGETGELFF. CDR3 bases: TGTGCCAGCAGCCTGTTAGCCGGAGAGACCGGGGAGCTGTTTTTT.

V usage is TRBV5-6 and J usage is TRBJ1-2; 7 bases are a match to TRBD1. This CDR3 has 11 residues. Per germline, CDR1 SGHDT and CDR2 YYEEEE. V was clipped by 3 bases and J by 9 bases; unmatched bases: 2. CDR3 in DNA: TGTGCCAGCAGCTCAGGGGGGAGCTACACCTTC. This codes for CASSSGGSYTF.

J is TRBJ1-1 and V is TRBV16; D is ambiguous. CDR3 length: 15 residues. Germline CDR1 reads KGHSY; CDR2 reads FQNENV. V lost 0 bases, J lost 1 base, and 9 bases lay in between. The CDR3 nucleotides are TGTGCCAGCAGCCAATCGTCGGTGCCGAACACTGAAGCTTTCTTT. Amino acids: CASSQSSVPNTEAFF.

The chain is built from TRBV27 and TRBJ2-3, with D maybe TRBD2 (6 bases). The CDR3 runs to 16 residues. Germline V gene lookup returns CDR1 MNHEY and CDR2 SMNVEV (reference sequence). V was clipped by 2 bases and J by 5 bases, with 17 bases between them. The CDR3 DNA is TGTGCCAGCAGTTTAAGTCGGCGGGACCGGGGAGATACGCAGTATTTT. Protein: CASSLSRRDRGDTQYF.

This clone has only one observation. A junction end diverges from the germline sequence, so it may reflect a read error. The chain uses TRBV7-3 and TRBJ2-2, with unresolved D. Germline CDR1 and CDR2: SGHTA and FQGTGA. This CDR3 region has 14 residues. CDR3 amino acids: CVSSLRANTGELFF. In DNA, the CDR3 is TGTGTCAGCAGCTTACGGGCGAACACCGGGGAGCTGTTTTTT.

The chain combines TRBV5-1 with TRBJ2-1, with 9 bases that match TRBD2. This CDR3 spans 15 amino acids. Germline V gene data show CDR1 as SGHRS and CDR2 as YFSETQ. V lost 4 bases and J lost 7; bases outside the gene matches: 9. The CDR3 loop is CASSEVAGESNEQFF. CDR3 DNA sequence: TGCGCCAGCAGCGAAGTAGCGGGAGAGAGTAATGAGCAGTTCTTC.

V usage is TRBV6-1 and J usage is TRBJ2-5, with D unclear. Germline V lookup: CDR1 MNHNS, CDR2 SASEGT. Trimming took 1 base from V and 5 from J, leaving 5 bases between them. This CDR3 is built from 12 residues. The CDR3 reads CASSEGRETQYF. The CDR3 bases are TGTGCCAGCAGTGAAGGTCGGGAGACCCAGTACTTC.

V usage is TRBV14 and J usage is TRBJ2-3, with 11 bases that match TRBD1. Trimming took 5 bases from V and 2 from J; bases not matched to a gene: 3. The CDR3 runs to 15 residues. Germline V gene sequence: CDR1 SGHDN, CDR2 FVKESK. The DNA of the CDR3 is TGTGCCAGCAGCAGGACAGGGGGCTTCACAGATACGCAGTATTTT. This encodes CASSRTGGFTDTQYF.

The chain carries TRBV3-1 (or the pseudogene TRBV3-2) and TRBJ1-2, with TRBD1 identical over 7 bases. V shed 0 bases, J shed 3 bases, and the junction held 7 bases outside the gene matches. Per germline, CDR1 LGHDT and CDR2 YNNKEL (reference sequence). This CDR3 has 16 amino acids. The CDR3 loop is CASSQDWQGVDYGYTF. In DNA form, the CDR3 reads TGTGCCAGCAGCCAAGATTGGCAGGGGGTTGACTATGGCTACACCTTC.

The chain joins TRBV6-1 to TRBJ2-7; the match to TRBD2 covers 8 bases. Trimming removed 1 base from V and 3 bases from J; junction bases left unmatched: 5. The CDR3 extends over 15 amino acids. Germline V CDR1 and CDR2: MNHNS, SASEGT. CDR3 region: CASSEDGRGDYEQYF. CDR3 DNA sequence: TGTGCCAGCAGTGAAGACGGGCGGGGGGACTACGAGCAGTACTTC.

The CDR3 DNA follows: TGTGCCAGCAGTTTATCGGCGGGAGGGTTCAATGAGCAGTTCTTC. As protein: CASSLSAGGFNEQFF. The chain carries TRBV27 and TRBJ2-1, with 9 bases aligning to TRBD2. Trimming removed 0 bases from V and 6 bases from J; junction bases left unmatched: 3. Germline-derived CDR1 and CDR2 are MNHEY and SMNVEV (reference sequence). This CDR3 is built from 15 residues.

The count of this clone is one. The chain combines TRBV11-3 with TRBJ1-2; 8 nucleotides align to TRBD1. The V gene's germline CDR1 is SGHNT and CDR2 YENEEA. There are 14 residues in the CDR3. Losses at the gene ends were 5 bases for V and 4 bases for J; bases not matched to a gene: 6. In DNA, the CDR3 is TGTGCCAGCAGCCGAGGACAGGGCGGCTATGGCTACACCTTC. The encoded protein is CASSRGQGGYGYTF.

This chain uses TRBV7-8 with TRBJ2-1; 7 bases are shared with TRBD1. Per the germline V gene, CDR1 is SGHVS and CDR2 is FQNEAQ. The CDR3 spans 16 residues. V lost 3 bases to trimming and J lost 4 bases; unmatched junction nucleotides: 9. CDR3 sequence reads: CASSLPGAGGYNEQFF. As DNA, the CDR3 is TGTGCCAGCAGCTTGCCAGGGGCAGGGGGATACAATGAGCAGTTCTTC.

The chain joins TRBV5-6 to TRBJ2-5; 9 nucleotides line up with TRBD1. Per germline, CDR1 SGHDT and CDR2 YYEEEE. The CDR3 is 15 residues long. J lost 1 base, V lost 3 bases, and 4 bases had no gene match. Written as DNA, the CDR3 is TGTGCCAGCAGCTCGGGGGGACAGGGCCAAGAGACCCAGTACTTC. It is translated as CASSSGGQGQETQYF.

This chain uses TRBV5-6 with TRBJ1-1, with 9 bases matching TRBD1. From germline, CDR1 is SGHDT and CDR2 YYEEEE. J lost 5 bases, V lost 4 bases, and 9 bases had no gene match. The CDR3 has 15 residues. In DNA form, the CDR3 reads TGTGCCAGCAGCGTCCGGGACAGGGAGTGGACTGAAGCTTTCTTT. This gives the protein CASSVRDREWTEAFF.

This clone was observed once. The chain combines TRBV2 with TRBJ1-1; possible D gene TRBD1, 6 bases. Trimming removed 8 bases at V and 4 bases at J, with 14 bases between. CDR3 size: 13 residues. The V gene's germline CDR1 is SNHLY and CDR2 FYNNEI. The CDR3, as DNA: TGTGCCAGCCGCTTTGGACAGTCCACTGAAGCTTTCTTT. Translating gives CASRFGQSTEAFF.

This clone has only a few counts. V gene TRBV12-3 or TRBV12-4 combines with J gene TRBJ1-6; the match to TRBD1 covers 7 bases. Trimming cost V 6 bases and J 10 bases; bases outside gene matches: 3. The length of the CDR3 is 12 residues. The CDR3 protein is CASRSGGSPLHF. The CDR3 DNA follows: TGTGCCAGCAGGTCAGGGGGGTCACCCCTCCACTTT.

The rearrangement joins TRBV3-1 (or the pseudogene TRBV3-2) to TRBJ2-5, with TRBD1 identical over 7 bases. The CDR3 has 15 amino acids. Germline values: CDR1 LGHDT, CDR2 YNNKEL (reference sequence). V shed 5 bases and J 2 bases; nucleotides not matched to a gene: 8. CDR3 DNA: TGTGCCAGCAGCAATTACAGGGGTTTTCAAGAGACCCAGTACTTC. The encoded protein is CASSNYRGFQETQYF.

This clone was seen a few times. V is TRBV10-3 and J is TRBJ1-1; 7 bases align to TRBD1. V shed 8 bases and J 5 bases; nucleotides not matched to a gene: 8. The length of the CDR3 is 13 residues. Germline CDR1 is ENHRY and CDR2 is SYGVKD. Written as DNA, the CDR3 is TGTGCCATCGCAGGACAGGCGGGGACTGAAGCTTTCTTT. Translating gives CAIAGQAGTEAFF.

This clone has more than one count but fewer than ten. The J gene is TRBJ1-5, the V gene TRBV6-6; the D gene is possibly TRBD1 (5 bases). Per the germline V gene, CDR1 is MNHNY and CDR2 is SVGAGI (reference sequence). This CDR3 region has 13 residues. The V end was cut by 4 bases, the J end by 10 bases, with 14 bases between. CDR3 residues: CASSSTRQPPQHF. The CDR3 nucleotides read TGTGCCAGCAGTTCCACGCGACAGCCTCCCCAGCATTTT.

The chain combines TRBV28 with TRBJ1-5, with TRBD1 as a possible D gene (5 bases). The germline CDR1 and CDR2 sequences are MDHEN and SYDVKM. V lost 1 base and J lost 6, with 13 bases in between. CDR3 length: 15 residues. CDR3 in amino acids: CASSLYRGTGQPQHF. CDR3 DNA: TGTGCCAGCAGTTTATATAGGGGCACGGGTCAGCCCCAGCATTTT.